This T cell receptor (beta chain) was documented in a study of blood T cell repertoires in COVID-19. Looking at the study overall: Sources were T cells, B-cell-depleted T cells, or PBMCs; the material itself was cDNA or gDNA.

Profiling relied on immunoSEQ multiplex PCR, and the TCRdb table lists in-frame clones only, not all of them. Among about 310,000 clones listed, 87% were seen once. J gave up 4 bases and V 6 bases, and 4 bases lay outside the gene matches. The CDR3 extends over 13 amino acids. Germline CDR1 SQVTM, CDR2 ANQGSEA. Sequencing used peripheral blood. J is TRBJ2-1 and V is TRBV29-1; TRBD1 matches 9 bases. This clonotype was obtained from a man between 18 and 35 years old with active or convalescent COVID-19. DNA of the CDR3: TGCAGCGTAGCCGGGACAGGGTACAATGAGCAGTTCTTC. Translating it yields CSVAGTGYNEQFF.